Each of the 23 T cell receptor beta chains below was sequenced from the same sample in a study of T-cell memory formation after mild COVID-19. TCRdb reprocessed the 5' RACE reads via MiXCR and lists one record per CDR3 protein. Here the sample spans hundreds of thousands of distinct CDR3 sequences, about 20% being singletons. Sample: PBMCs or a T cell subset sorted from them (not recorded which). Receptors originate from an adult woman who had mild COVID-19 (a few samples of this study predate the infection). Cell type and time point are not known.

The chain carries TRBV5-6 and TRBJ1-2; D is unclear. Germline V gene lookup returns CDR1 SGHDT and CDR2 YYEEEE. Trimming pared 6 bases from V and 1 base from J, leaving 16 bases between. The CDR3 is 15 amino acids. The CDR3 nucleotides read TGTGCCAGCACCGTGATAAGGGTGAATAACTATGGCTACACCTTC. It codes for CASTVIRVNNYGYTF. The whole variable domain, remainder taken from reference TRBV5-6 and TRBJ1-2, is DAGVTQSPTHLIKTRGQQVTLRCSPKSGHDTVSWYQQALGQGPQFIFQYYEEEERQRGNFPDRFSGHQFPNYSSELNVNALLLGDSALYLCASTVIRVNNYGYTFGSGTRLTVV.

The rearrangement joins TRBV6-5 to TRBJ2-2, with 11 bases that match TRBD1. The CDR3 runs 16 residues. CDR1 is MNHEY, CDR2 SVGAGI, per germline. V was pared by 6 bases and J by 4 bases, with 7 bases of the junction left unmatched. Written as DNA, the CDR3 is TGTGCCAGCAGATTTACGGGGACAGGGGGCACCGGGGAGCTGTTTTTT. It translates to CASRFTGTGGTGELFF.

This clonotype appeared a few times. The V and J genes are TRBV9 and TRBJ1-1; no firm D call. The CDR3 consists of 13 residues. V dropped 3 bases and J dropped 3 bases, with 9 bases sitting between them. In germline, CDR1 is SGDLS, CDR2 YYNGEE. The CDR3 protein is CASSAIPDTEAFF. The CDR3 bases are TGTGCCAGCAGCGCTATACCGGACACTGAAGCTTTCTTT.

This clonotype was counted many times. It is unclear where the CDR3 begins or ends on the DNA, so no DNA is shown, and the CDR3 is as TCRdb lists it. This chain uses TRBV21-1 with TRBJ2-6. TRBV21-1 is designated a pseudogene. The CDR3 has 15 residues if both end residues are counted. The CDR3: CASSNVGAGANVLTF.

The rearrangement joins TRBV30 to TRBJ2-1; no reliable D call. Germline loops: CDR1 GTSNPN, CDR2 SVGIG (reference sequence). This CDR3 comprises 13 residues. Trimming took off 7 bases at V and 6 bases at J, with 16 bases between the two ends. CDR3 sequence (DNA): TGTGCCTTCACCTTTCCCCGGAGCAATGAGCAGTTCTTC. Translated, it gives CAFTFPRSNEQFF.

In this sample, this clonotype turned up a few times. This chain links TRBV4-1 with TRBJ1-1; D gene uncertain. This CDR3 has 14 amino acids. Trimming removed 2 bases from V and 4 bases from J, with 11 bases in between. Germline CDR1 MGHRA, CDR2 YSYEKL. The CDR3 loop is CASSQQQFPTEAFF. As DNA, the CDR3 is TGCGCCAGCAGCCAACAACAGTTCCCCACTGAAGCTTTCTTT.

This clonotype was detected a few times. The chain uses TRBV29-1 and TRBJ2-1, with 15 bases identical to TRBD2. The CDR3 extends over 18 amino acids. The V gene end was trimmed by 3 bases and the J gene end by 2 bases; junction bases not matched to a gene: 8. Germline lookup yields CDR1 SQVTM and CDR2 ANQGSEA. CDR3 sequence: CSVDEGLAGGYAYNEQFF. The CDR3 DNA reads TGCAGCGTTGATGAAGGACTAGCGGGAGGGTATGCCTACAATGAGCAGTTCTTC.

In its sample, this clonotype was seen a few times. The chain carries TRBV7-6 and TRBJ2-1, with 7 bases matching TRBD1. Germline CDR1 SGHVS, CDR2 FNYEAQ. With V trimmed by 5 bases and J by 5 bases, 9 bases remained unmatched. This CDR3 is built from 15 residues. The CDR3 here is CASSTRDSPHNEQFF. The CDR3 DNA reads TGTGCCAGCAGCACCCGGGACAGCCCCCACAATGAGCAGTTCTTC.

V usage is TRBV20-1 and J usage is TRBJ1-1; D ambiguous. Germline V lookup: CDR1 DFQATT, CDR2 SNEGSKA (reference sequence). The CDR3 consists of 14 residues. V gave up 0 bases and J gave up 3 bases, with 11 bases separating them. The CDR3: CSAREEGMHTEAFF. CDR3 DNA sequence: TGCAGTGCTAGAGAGGAGGGTATGCACACTGAAGCTTTCTTT.

This chain joins TRBV29-1 and TRBJ1-2; D gene uncertain. The CDR3 has 14 amino acids. V lost 3 bases to trimming and J lost 2 bases, with 13 bases between them. The germline CDR1 and CDR2 sequences are SQVTM and ANQGSEA. CDR3 bases: TGCAGCGTTGAGGGAGGTCAGACCAACTATGGCTACACCTTC. This encodes CSVEGGQTNYGYTF.

The genes are TRBV20-1 and TRBJ1-2; D is unresolved. The CDR3 spans 14 residues. Trimming took off 5 bases at V and 0 bases at J, with 13 bases between the two ends. In germline, CDR1 is DFQATT, CDR2 SNEGSKA (reference sequence). The CDR3 DNA reads TGCAGTGCTTCCCGGACTTTCTCTAACTATGGCTACACCTTC. Translating gives CSASRTFSNYGYTF.

In this sample, this clonotype turned up a few times. This sequence joins TRBV24-1 and TRBJ2-1; D perhaps matches TRBD2 (5 bases). Trimming shortened V by 2 bases and J by 0 bases, and 13 bases separated the two germline ends. The CDR3 has 17 amino acids. Germline CDR1 KGHDR, CDR2 SFDVKD. The CDR3 sequence is CATSDSPSFSSYNEQFF. The CDR3 nucleotides are TGTGCCACCAGTGATTCACCTAGCTTCAGCTCCTACAATGAGCAGTTCTTC.

J is TRBJ1-4 and V is TRBV5-1, with D perhaps TRBD1 (6 bases). Between the trimmed V and J ends, which lost 2 bases and 7 bases, there was a span of 15 bases. The CDR3 length is 15 residues. CDR1 and CDR2 (germline): SGHRS, YFSETQ. The CDR3 bases are TGCGCCAGCAGCTTTGGGGGCGCCGGGGGTGAAAAACTGTTTTTT. Translation gives CASSFGGAGGEKLFF.

In this sample, this clonotype turned up a few times. The genes are TRBV7-6 and TRBJ2-1, with D perhaps matching TRBD1 (6 bases). Germline-derived CDR1 and CDR2 are SGHVS and FNYEAQ. This CDR3 is built from 15 residues. V was pared by 1 base and J by 7 bases, with 14 bases between. In DNA, the CDR3 is TGTGCCAGCAGCTTAGACAGGGTGGTCTCAAATGAGCAGTTCTTC. This encodes CASSLDRVVSNEQFF.

The chain joins TRBV9 to TRBJ2-1; D is unresolved. Germline lookup yields CDR1 SGDLS and CDR2 YYNGEE. V shed 4 bases and J shed 7 bases, with 15 bases lying between them. This CDR3 spans 14 amino acids. In DNA, the CDR3 is TGTGCCAGCAGCCTTGAGCTAGGGTTAAATGAGCAGTTCTTC. Its protein is CASSLELGLNEQFF.

The gene calls are TRBV6-5 and TRBJ1-1; tentative D call: TRBD1 (6 bases). The CDR3 is 14 residues long. Germline V lookup: CDR1 MNHEY, CDR2 SVGAGI. V was clipped by 2 bases and J by 2 bases, with 9 bases between them. CDR3 residues: CASSYGGRNTEAFF. The CDR3 DNA follows: TGTGCCAGCAGTTACGGGGGCAGAAACACTGAAGCTTTCTTT.

CDR3 loop: CASSLGSRAASYEQYF. CDR3 nucleotides: TGTGCCAGCAGTTTAGGGTCCCGGGCAGCATCCTACGAGCAGTACTTC. V is TRBV12-3 or TRBV12-4 and J is TRBJ2-7; D call uncertain. V was trimmed by 1 base and J by 1 base, leaving 14 bases between them. The CDR3 has 16 residues.

V and J are TRBV7-2 and TRBJ2-3; tentatively, D is TRBD2 (6 bases). Trimming left V 8 bases short and J 0 bases short, with 15 bases between. The CDR3 extends over 15 amino acids. Germline loops: CDR1 SGHTA, CDR2 FQGNSA. The CDR3 here is CASCKISGSTDTQYF. Here the CDR3 DNA reads TGTGCCAGCTGCAAGATAAGCGGGAGCACAGATACGCAGTATTTT.

This clonotype has more than one count but fewer than ten. The chain has TRBV29-1 and TRBJ1-2; D is ambiguous. CDR1 and CDR2 from the germline V gene are SQVTM and ANQGSEA. V lost 1 base and J lost 6, with 6 bases in between. This CDR3 is built from 11 residues. The CDR3 region has the DNA TGCAGCGTTGAAGGCGGTAATGGCTACACCTTC. Residues: CSVEGGNGYTF. Using reference TRBV29-1 and TRBJ1-2 for the parts outside the CDR3, the full variable domain is SAVISQKPSRDICQRGTSLTIQCQVDSQVTMMFWYRQQPGQSLTLIATANQGSEATYESGFVIDKFPISRPNLTFSTLTVSNMSPEDSSIYLCSVEGGNGYTFGSGTRLTVV.

V gene TRBV6-5 combines with J gene TRBJ1-4, with D possibly TRBD1 on 5 matching bases. V lost 3 bases to trimming and J lost 8 bases, with 16 bases between them. The CDR3 length is 15 residues. Per germline, CDR1 MNHEY and CDR2 SVGAGI. The CDR3 DNA follows: TGTGCCAGCAGTTATGAGGGGATAGGGGCGGAAAAACTGTTTTTT. Its protein product is CASSYEGIGAEKLFF.

This clonotype was seen more than once but under ten times. The chain links TRBV9 to TRBJ2-7; tentative D call: TRBD2 (5 bases). Trimming left V 4 bases short and J 2 bases short, with 16 bases between. The CDR3 spans 15 residues. CDR1 and CDR2 (germline): SGDLS, YYNGEE. CDR3 nucleotides: TGTGCCAGCAGCCTAAGCCCTAGCAGTACCTACGAGCAGTACTTC. Translation: CASSLSPSSTYEQYF.

This clonotype was seen a handful of times. The gene calls are TRBV7-8 and TRBJ2-5; 9 nucleotides agree with TRBD1. Per germline, CDR1 SGHVS and CDR2 FQNEAQ. The CDR3 consists of 16 residues. Germline trimming cut 2 bases from V and 7 bases from J; bases unmatched to any gene: 11. CDR3 DNA sequence: TGTGCCAGCAGCTTAACCCCCGGACAGGGGTTCGGGACCCAGTACTTC. Translating gives CASSLTPGQGFGTQYF.

V is TRBV7-6 and J is TRBJ2-7; 12 bases line up with TRBD2. CDR3 length equals 14 residues. The J segment lost 3 bases and the V segment lost 8 bases, leaving 5 bases of the junction unmatched. In germline, CDR1 is SGHVS, CDR2 FNYEAQ. The DNA of the CDR3 is TGTGCCAGCGCCCGGACTAGCGGGAACTACGAGCAGTACTTC. This gives the protein CASARTSGNYEQYF.